The 6 T cell receptor beta chains presented below share a single source sample, sequenced in a study of T cell repertoires in cytomegalovirus infection. The antigens these receptors bind are not known. MiXCR was run by TCRdb on the reads, yielding one entry per CDR3 protein. This table has some 940,000 distinct CDR3 sequences, about a third appearing once. This specimen was cultured CD8+ T cells from PBMCs, taken from culture after CMV antigen stimulation. The source of these receptors is a human donor in good health (CMV status not recorded). Some clones in this sample may be carry-over from other donors' samples.

The V gene is TRBV6-5, the J gene TRBJ2-3; 14 bases are a match to TRBD2. CDR3 length equals 17 residues. V gave up 5 bases and J gave up 4 bases; unmatched junction bases: 8. CDR1 and CDR2 from the germline V gene are MNHEY and SVGAGI. CDR3: CASSQTSGGALADTQYF. DNA for the CDR3: TGTGCCAGCAGTCAGACTAGCGGGGGGGCTCTAGCAGATACGCAGTATTTT.

The J gene is TRBJ2-5, the V gene TRBV7-4; D gene unclear. Trimming cost V 1 base and J 3 bases, with 6 bases left between them. Germline V gene data show CDR1 as SGHVT and CDR2 as SQSDAQ. The CDR3 consists of 13 residues. The chain's CDR3 is CASSLDGKETQYF. The DNA of the CDR3 is TGTGCCAGCAGCTTAGACGGTAAAGAGACCCAGTACTTC.

V and J are TRBV5-4 and TRBJ2-3, with 7 bases aligning to TRBD1. The CDR3 loop spans 14 amino acids. V lost 4 bases to trimming and J lost 9 bases; unmatched junction nucleotides: 11. Germline CDR1 is SGHNT and CDR2 is YYREEE (reference sequence). CDR3 sequence (DNA): TGTGCCAGCAGCCCTGGACAGGCCTGGCAAACGCAGTATTTT. It yields the protein CASSPGQAWQTQYF.

Only a few counts were recorded for this clonotype. V gene TRBV7-8 combines with J gene TRBJ1-6; TRBD1 might be the D (5 bases). CDR1 and CDR2 (germline): SGHVS, FQNEAQ. V gave up 5 bases and J gave up 13 bases, with 30 bases separating them. This CDR3 region has 18 residues. The CDR3 region is CASSPSRGLGHSVAPLHF. CDR3 nucleotides: TGTGCCAGCAGCCCATCCCGGGGTTTGGGGCATTCGGTGGCCCCCCTCCACTTT.

The V call is TRBV6-1, the J call TRBJ1-2; 7 bases are shared with TRBD1. The CDR3 covers 14 residues. CDR1 and CDR2 from the germline V gene are MNHNS and SASEGT. After removal of 3 bases from V and 2 bases from J, the junction contained 3 bases not matched to a gene. Written as DNA, the CDR3 is TGTGCCAGCAGTGATTTACAGGGGAACTATGGCTACACCTTC. Its protein is CASSDLQGNYGYTF.

The chain couples TRBV4-1 to TRBJ2-1, with D possibly being TRBD1 (6 bases). The germline CDR1 and CDR2 sequences are MGHRA and YSYEKL. The CDR3 totals 17 residues. V was clipped by 4 bases and J by 9 bases, with 25 bases between them. In DNA form, the CDR3 reads TGCGCCAGCAGCCCCCGAAACAGGGCGTCCGGTAACGGTGAGCAGTTCTTC. Translating gives CASSPRNRASGNGEQFF.